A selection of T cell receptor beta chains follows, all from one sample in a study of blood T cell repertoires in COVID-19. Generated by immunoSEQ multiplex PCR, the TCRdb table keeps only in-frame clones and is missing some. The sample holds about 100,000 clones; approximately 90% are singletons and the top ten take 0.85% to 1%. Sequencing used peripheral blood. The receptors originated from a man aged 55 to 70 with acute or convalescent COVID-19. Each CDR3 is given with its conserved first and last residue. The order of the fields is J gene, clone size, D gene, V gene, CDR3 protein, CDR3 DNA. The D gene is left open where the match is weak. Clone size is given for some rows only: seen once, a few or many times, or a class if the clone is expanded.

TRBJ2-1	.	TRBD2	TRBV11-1	CASSLHGTSENEQFF	TGTGCCAGCAGCTTACATGGGACTAGCGAGAATGAGCAGTTCTTC
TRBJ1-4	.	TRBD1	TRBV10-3	CAISESTSGGEKLFF	TGTGCCATCAGTGAGTCGACGTCAGGGGGGGAAAAACTGTTTTTT
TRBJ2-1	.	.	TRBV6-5	CASGLAYEQFF	TGTGCCAGCGGGCTAGCGTACGAGCAGTTCTTC
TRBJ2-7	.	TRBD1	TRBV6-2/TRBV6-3	CASSARTGAEQYF	TGTGCCAGCAGTGCCCGGACAGGAGCCGAGCAGTACTTC
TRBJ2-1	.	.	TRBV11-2	CASSSGGFVGRQFF	TGTGCCAGCAGCTCAGGCGGGTTTGTGGGTAGGCAGTTCTTC
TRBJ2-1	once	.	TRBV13	CASTFGHGQTHNEQFF	TGTGCCAGCACCTTTGGACATGGACAGACCCACAATGAGCAGTTCTTC
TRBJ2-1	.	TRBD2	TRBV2	CASSRLAGGGNEQFF	TGTGCCAGCAGTCGGCTAGCGGGAGGTGGCAATGAGCAGTTCTTC
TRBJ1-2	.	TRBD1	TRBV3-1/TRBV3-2	CASSQGRWTGLRSYTF	TGTGCCAGCAGCCAAGGTCGATGGACAGGGCTGAGGAGCTACACCTTC
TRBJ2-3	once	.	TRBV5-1	CASSLDVGSTDTQYF	TGCGCCAGCAGCTTGGACGTCGGGAGCACAGATACGCAGTATTTT
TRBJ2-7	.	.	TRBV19	CASSTGHLYEQYF	TGTGCCAGTAGTACGGGACATCTCTACGAGCAGTACTTC
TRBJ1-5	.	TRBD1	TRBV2	CASSEDRVYSNQPQHF	TGTGCCAGCAGTGAGGACAGGGTCTATAGCAATCAGCCCCAGCATTTT
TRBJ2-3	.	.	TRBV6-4	CASSRTSISTDTQYF	TGTGCCAGCAGCCGTACTAGTATCAGCACAGATACGCAGTATTTT
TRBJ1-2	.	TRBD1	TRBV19	CASSPSGGSNYGYTF	TGTGCCAGTAGTCCCTCAGGGGGTTCGAACTATGGCTACACCTTC
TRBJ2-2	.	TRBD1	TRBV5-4	CASSGQGTAGELFF	TGTGCCAGCTCGGGACAGGGGACCGCCGGGGAGCTGTTTTTT
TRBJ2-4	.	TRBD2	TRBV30	CAWTRLAGAKNIQYF	TGTGCCTGGACTCGACTAGCGGGAGCCAAAAACATTCAGTACTTC
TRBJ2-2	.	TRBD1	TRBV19	CASSSGTGANTGELFF	TGTGCCAGTAGCTCTGGGACAGGGGCCAACACCGGGGAGCTGTTTTTT
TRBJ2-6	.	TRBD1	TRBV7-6	CASSPLGTGGRGANVLTF	TGTGCCAGCAGCCCTCTGGGGACAGGGGGCCGTGGGGCCAACGTCCTGACTTTC
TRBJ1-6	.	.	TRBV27	CASRTSYGATSYNSPLHF	TGTGCCAGCAGGACTAGTTACGGGGCGACCTCCTATAATTCACCCCTCCACTTT
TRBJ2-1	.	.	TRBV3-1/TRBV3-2	CASSQKGRLFNEQFF	TGTGCCAGCAGCCAAAAGGGGAGGCTTTTCAATGAGCAGTTCTTC
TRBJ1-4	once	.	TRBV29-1	CSVEVAGVYEKLFF	TGCAGCGTTGAAGTCGCAGGGGTTTATGAAAAACTGTTTTTT
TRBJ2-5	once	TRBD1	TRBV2	CASSADRGLETQYF	TGTGCCAGCAGCGCGGACAGGGGGCTGGAGACCCAGTACTTC
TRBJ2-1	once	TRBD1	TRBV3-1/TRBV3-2	CASSPLFPDRRNNEQFF	TGTGCCAGCAGCCCCCTATTTCCGGACAGGCGCAACAATGAGCAGTTCTTC
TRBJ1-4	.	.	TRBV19	CASRVGQTNEKLFF	TGTGCCAGTAGAGTCGGACAGACTAATGAAAAACTGTTTTTT
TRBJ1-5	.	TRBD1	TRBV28	CASGDRGTGQPQHF	TGTGCCAGTGGGGACAGGGGCACGGGTCAGCCCCAGCATTTT
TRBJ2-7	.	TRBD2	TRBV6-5	CASSSERLAKHF	TGTGCCAGCAGTTCCGAAAGACTAGCTAAGCACTTC
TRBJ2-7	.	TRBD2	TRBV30	CAWSAGLARTYEQYF	TGTGCCTGGAGTGCCGGACTAGCGCGAACCTACGAGCAGTACTTC
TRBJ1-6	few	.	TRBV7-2	CASSPPGQGPYNSPLHF	TGTGCCAGCTCTCCTCCTGGGCAGGGCCCTTATAATTCACCCCTCCACTTT
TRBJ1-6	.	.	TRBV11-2	CASSSISNSPLHF	TGTGCCAGCAGCTCAATTAGTAATTCACCCCTCCACTTT
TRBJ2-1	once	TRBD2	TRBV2	CASSVLSGGLAVNEQFF	TGTGCCAGCAGTGTATTATCAGGCGGACTAGCGGTTAATGAGCAGTTCTTC
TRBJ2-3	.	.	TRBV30	CAWSVNRADTQYF	TGTGCCTGGAGTGTAAACCGGGCAGATACGCAGTATTTT
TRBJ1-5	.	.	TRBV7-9	CASSLATGGRVRQPQHF	TGTGCCAGCAGCTTAGCTACTGGAGGGAGGGTACGTCAGCCCCAGCATTTT
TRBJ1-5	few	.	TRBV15	CATSRDPGGHQPQHF	TGTGCCACCAGCAGAGATCCGGGGGGACATCAGCCCCAGCATTTT
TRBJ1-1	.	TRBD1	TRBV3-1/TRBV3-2	CASSQVEYRGTAFF	TGTGCCAGCAGCCAAGTGGAGTACAGGGGGACAGCTTTCTTT
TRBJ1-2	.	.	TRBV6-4	CASSGLRATYGYTF	TGTGCCAGCAGTGGTCTCAGGGCGACCTATGGCTACACCTTC
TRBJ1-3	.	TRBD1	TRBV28	CAEPTGAGNTIYF	TGTGCCGAACCCACAGGGGCTGGAAACACCATATATTTT
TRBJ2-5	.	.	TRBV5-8	CASNARATAEETQYF	TGTGCCAGCAACGCCCGGGCGACAGCAGAAGAGACCCAGTACTTC
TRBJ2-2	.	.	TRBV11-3	CASSSGYNTGELFF	TGTGCCAGCAGCTCCGGGTACAACACCGGGGAGCTGTTTTTT